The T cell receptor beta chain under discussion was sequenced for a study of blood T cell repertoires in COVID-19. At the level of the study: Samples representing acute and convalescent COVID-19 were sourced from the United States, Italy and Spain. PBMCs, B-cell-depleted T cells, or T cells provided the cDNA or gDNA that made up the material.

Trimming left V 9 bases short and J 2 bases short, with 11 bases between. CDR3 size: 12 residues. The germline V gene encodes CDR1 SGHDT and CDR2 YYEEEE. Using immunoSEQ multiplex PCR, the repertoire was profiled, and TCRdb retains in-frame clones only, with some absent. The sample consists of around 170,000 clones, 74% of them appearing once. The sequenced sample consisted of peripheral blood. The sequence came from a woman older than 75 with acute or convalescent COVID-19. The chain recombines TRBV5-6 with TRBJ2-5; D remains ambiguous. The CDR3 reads CATSLRQETQYF. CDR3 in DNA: TGTGCCACCTCTCTGAGGCAAGAGACCCAGTACTTC. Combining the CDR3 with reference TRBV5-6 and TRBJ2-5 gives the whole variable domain DAGVTQSPTHLIKTRGQQVTLRCSPKSGHDTVSWYQQALGQGPQFIFQYYEEEERQRGNFPDRFSGHQFPNYSSELNVNALLLGDSALYLCATSLRQETQYFGPGTRLLVL.